This T cell receptor (beta chain) originates from a study of technical replicates of blood from a handful of donors. Assay used: immunoSEQ multiplex PCR; TCRdb lists only in-frame clones, some missing. The sample has approximately 89,000 clones; approximately 94% are singletons. The clonotype originates from a human donor in good health. Sequenced: T cells isolated from PBMCs.

CDR3 protein: CASSQDRGSNQPQHF. CDR3 nucleotide sequence: TGCGCCAGCAGCCAGGACAGGGGGAGCAATCAGCCCCAGCATTTT. This chain connects TRBV4-1 to TRBJ1-5, with 10 bases that match TRBD1. The CDR3 consists of 15 residues. The ends lost 3 bases at V and 1 base at J; junction bases unmatched: 0. Looked up from germline, CDR1 is MGHRA and CDR2 is YSYEKL.